Sequencing of this T cell receptor (beta chain) was carried out in a study of OX40 agonist ivuxolimab in advanced cancers. Looking at the study overall: Ivuxolimab was a fully human IgG2 agonistic monoclonal antibody targeting the costimulatory receptor OX40 (CD134). Intravenous ivuxolimab was administered to patients every 2 weeks at six dose levels: 0.01, 0.1, 0.3, 1.5, 3 and 10 mg/kg. Of the 50 to 55 dose-escalation patients, hepatocellular carcinoma was present in approximately 20, melanoma in approximately 15, renal cell carcinoma in 9 and head and neck cancer in 9. The dose-escalation cohort was 82.7% male with a mean age of about 54 years, ranging from about 23 to 85. Prior anti-PD-1, anti-PD-L1 or anti-CTLA-4 therapy was permitted, and checkpoint inhibitors had been received by about 44% of dose-escalation patients. Partial responses occurred in three dose-escalation patients: two with cutaneous melanoma and one with hepatocellular carcinoma. The point of sequencing TCRbeta in the periphery was to test whether ivuxolimab changed TCR sequence diversity and drove clonal T-cell expansion. The monotherapy dose-escalation portion (N of about 50 patients) of the phase I ivuxolimab trial is reported in the paper.

To sequence the TCRbeta CDR3 region, genomic DNA was isolated from the sorted cells. TCRbeta CDR3 regions were sequenced using the immunoSEQ Assay. As stored in TCRdb, this immuneACCESS dataset retains in-frame rearrangements with V and J assigned. A fraction of the clones does not appear; measured against another copy, unresolved V genes explain less than half of the discrepancy, and the remainder lacks a known reason. The sample records 45,000 or so clones, over 75% of which are singletons. The top ten hold more than 15% of the sample. With respect to this clone: This clone's antigen is unknown. Base qualities were left out, and no much larger clone turns up one base away.

The trial excluded patients who had a history of autoimmune disease or were on systemic immunosuppression. Peripheral blood for TCR sequencing was collected from all dose cohorts at baseline, on cycle 4 day 1, and on cycle 7 day 1. The samples were taken from a phase I, first-in-human, multicenter, open-label dose-escalation trial of ivuxolimab. The trial enrolled adults with locally advanced or metastatic head and neck squamous cell, hepatocellular, melanoma or renal cell carcinoma. Before TCR sequencing, CD4+ and CD8+ T cells were separately sorted from peripheral blood. Paper-wide results and their limitations: On average, CD8+ T cells showed more expanded clones than CD4+ T cells after ivuxolimab. At doses of 0.1 to 3.0 mg/kg, clonal expansion of both CD4+ and CD8+ blood T cells was observed from baseline to week 6. In the 0.1-3.0 mg/kg groups, partial responders were among the patients with the lowest normalized peripheral clonal expansion, particularly in CD8+ T cells. The antigen specificity of the peripheral T cells that underwent clonal expansion was not determined. Low levels of normalized T-cell clonal expansion were also shown by some nonresponding patients.

From the germline V gene, CDR1 is SGHTS and CDR2 is YDEGEE. The CDR3 runs 12 amino acids, cysteine and phenylalanine included. The DNA shown is the 36-base CDR3, in frame from base 1. V and J lose 4 bases and 5 bases, and a span of 9 bases separates them. The rearranged segments are TRBV5-8 and TRBJ2-5; too little of a D gene remains to name it. This TCR came from an adult with an advanced solid tumor such as melanoma, head and neck, liver or kidney cancer. The sample consisted of CD4+ or CD8+ T cells sorted from blood, taken in a trial of the OX40 agonist ivuxolimab. The nucleotide sequence is given as TGTGCCAGCAGCCAGGATTGGGAGACCCAGTACTTC. Its product reads: CASSQDWETQYF. Here the CDR3 is joined to the reference TRBV5-8 and TRBJ2-5 genes, and the full variable domain is: EAGVTQSPTHLIKTRGQQATLRCSPISGHTSVYWYQQALGLGLQFLLWYDEGEERNRGNFPPRFSGRQFPNYSSELNVNALELEDSALYLCASSQDWETQYFGPGTRLLVL.